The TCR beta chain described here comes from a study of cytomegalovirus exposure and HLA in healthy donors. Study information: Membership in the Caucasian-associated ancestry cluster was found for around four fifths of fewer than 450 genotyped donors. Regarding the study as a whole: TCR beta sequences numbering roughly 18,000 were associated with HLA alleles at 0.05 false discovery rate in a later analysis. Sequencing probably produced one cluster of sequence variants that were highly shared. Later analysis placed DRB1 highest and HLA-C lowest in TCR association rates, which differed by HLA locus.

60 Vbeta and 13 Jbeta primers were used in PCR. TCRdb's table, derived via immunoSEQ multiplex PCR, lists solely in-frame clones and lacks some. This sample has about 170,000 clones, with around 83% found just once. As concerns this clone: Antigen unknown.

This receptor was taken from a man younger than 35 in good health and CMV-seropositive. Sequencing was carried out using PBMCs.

The CDR3 spells CASSAGTRVQPQHF. The CDR3 DNA reads as TGTGCCAGCAGTGCAGGGACAAGGGTTCAGCCCCAGCATTTT. The V and J genes are TRBV6-6 and TRBJ1-5, with a tentative D call TRBD1 (6 bases). Germline loops: CDR1 MNHNY, CDR2 SVGAGI (reference sequence). Trimming took 5 bases from V and 6 from J, leaving 14 bases between them. There are 14 residues in the CDR3.